This T cell receptor beta chain is drawn from a study of cytomegalovirus exposure and HLA in healthy donors. Study conclusions and caveats: Later work associated 17,000 or so TCR beta sequences with HLA alleles at 0.05 false discovery rate. What TCR beta sequences reportedly achieved was accurate prediction of HLA-A and HLA-B alleles in most subjects. Highly shared variants forming one cluster were likely a sequencing artifact.

Both 60 Vbeta primers and 13 Jbeta primers went into the PCR. The method was immunoSEQ multiplex PCR; TCRdb's version includes in-frame clones alone and lacks a portion of them. The table lists about 140,000 clones, about three quarters of them singletons. As regards this clone: Its antigen is unknown.

The CDR3 extends over 16 amino acids. Germline V gene lookup returns CDR1 SNHLY and CDR2 FYNNEI. Trimming removed 1 base from V and 7 bases from J; junction bases left unmatched: 12. The rearrangement links TRBV2 to TRBJ2-5, with 7 bases fitting TRBD2. The receptor's source is a man aged 18 to 30 in good health and CMV-seronegative. The sequenced sample consisted of PBMCs. This CDR3 is CASSEGSGGPQGTQYF. The CDR3 coding sequence is TGTGCCAGCAGTGAAGGGTCGGGGGGTCCCCAGGGGACCCAGTACTTC.